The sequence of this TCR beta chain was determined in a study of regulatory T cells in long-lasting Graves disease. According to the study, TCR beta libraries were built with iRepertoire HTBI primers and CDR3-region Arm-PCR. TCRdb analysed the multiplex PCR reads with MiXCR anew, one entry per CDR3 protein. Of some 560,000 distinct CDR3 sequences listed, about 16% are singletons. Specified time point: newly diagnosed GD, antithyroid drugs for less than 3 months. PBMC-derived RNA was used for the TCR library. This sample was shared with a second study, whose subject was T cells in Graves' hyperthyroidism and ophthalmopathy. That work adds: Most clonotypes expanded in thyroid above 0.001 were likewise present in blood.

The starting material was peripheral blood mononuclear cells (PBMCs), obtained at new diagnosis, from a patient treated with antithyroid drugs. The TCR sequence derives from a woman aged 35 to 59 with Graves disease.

Here the CDR3 DNA reads TGTGCCAGCAGACCTACTAGCGGGAGCTACGAGCAGTACTTC. This gives the protein CASRPTSGSYEQYF. The rearrangement uses TRBV6-1 and TRBJ2-7, with TRBD2 matching over 11 bases. With 6 bases clipped from V and 3 bases from J, the junction kept 4 bases outside the gene matches. The germline V gene encodes CDR1 MNHNS and CDR2 SASEGT. The CDR3 runs 14 residues.